A selection of T cell receptor beta chains follows, all from one sample in a study of cytomegalovirus exposure and HLA in healthy donors. This table comes from immunoSEQ multiplex PCR, and its TCRdb copy is limited to in-frame clones, with some not included. Here the sample spans some 120,000 clones, 8% to 11% being singletons. Material for sequencing was PBMCs. The receptors were gathered from a woman aged 18 to 35 in good health and CMV-seropositive. Each CDR3 is given with its conserved first and last residue. D genes are given only for firm matches. Some rows mark clone size as missing; the rest say once, few, many or name a class of expanded clone.

TRBJ2-5,.,TRBD2,TRBV4-2,TGTGCCAGCAGCCAAGAGCCTAGCGGGAGTATTGGTCCCCAGTACTTC,CASSQEPSGSIGPQYF
TRBJ1-5,.,TRBD1,TRBV5-6,TGTGCCAGCAGGCGGACAGGGGATAGCAATCAGCCCCAGCATTTT,CASRRTGDSNQPQHF
TRBJ1-1,.,.,TRBV9,TGTGCCAGCAGCTTAGTAACAGGGAAAATGAACACTGAAGCTTTCTTT,CASSLVTGKMNTEAFF
TRBJ2-7,few,TRBD1,TRBV5-1,TGCGCCAGCAGCCCGGGGACAGGTGGAGGGGCCTACGAGCAGTACTTC,CASSPGTGGGAYEQYF
TRBJ1-3,.,.,TRBV19,TGTGCCAGTAGTTTCCAGGCCTCTGGAAACACCATATATTTT,CASSFQASGNTIYF
TRBJ1-1,few,TRBD1,TRBV7-4,TGTGCCAGCAGCCGGGACAGGTCCATTAACACTGAAGCTTTCTTT,CASSRDRSINTEAFF
TRBJ1-1,few,TRBD1,TRBV2,TGTGCCAGCAGGGGGGACAGTACGAACACTGAAGCTTTCTTT,CASRGDSTNTEAFF
TRBJ2-6,few,TRBD1,TRBV28,TGTGCCAGCAGTCACTTCACAGGGGCAGGGGCCAACGTCCTGACTTTC,CASSHFTGAGANVLTF
TRBJ1-1,.,.,TRBV5-4,TGTGCCAGCAGCTTTCAGGAGGGAGCGAACACTGAAGCTTTCTTT,CASSFQEGANTEAFF
TRBJ1-2,.,TRBD1,TRBV6-6,TGTGCCAGCTTCGTCCAGGGGGCGAATGGCTACACCTTC,CASFVQGANGYTF
TRBJ2-7,.,.,TRBV6-6,TGTGCCAGCAGCTATAGGGGGGGGTACGAGCAGTACTTC,CASSYRGGYEQYF
TRBJ1-4,few,TRBD1,TRBV6-1,TGTGCCAGCGAACGGGGACAGGGTGGTGAAAAACTGTTTTTT,CASERGQGGEKLFF
TRBJ2-3,few,TRBD2,TRBV30,TGTGCCTGGAGTGGCACGGGAGGGCCAAGCACAGATACGCAGTATTTT,CAWSGTGGPSTDTQYF
TRBJ2-2,few,TRBD1,TRBV11-3,TGTGCCAGCGGTAGCCGGGACAGGGCGATAACCGGGGAGCTGTTTTTT,CASGSRDRAITGELFF
TRBJ2-5,.,.,TRBV29-1,TGCAGCGTTGAAGGAGAGTATAGGACCCAGTACTTC,CSVEGEYRTQYF
TRBJ2-7,.,.,TRBV7-9,TGTGCCAGCAGCTTAGCGGGACACCCCCTGGGGGAGCAGTACTTC,CASSLAGHPLGEQYF
TRBJ2-2,.,TRBD1,TRBV13,TGTGCCAGCAGCTTAGAATTCTCCTGGACAGGGTATTCAGAGGGGAACACCGGGGAGCTGTTTTTT,CASSLEFSWTGYSEGNTGELFF
TRBJ2-1,few,.,TRBV4-1,TGCGCCAGCAGCCGTGTCGGGACTCCTTACAATGAGCAGTTCTTC,CASSRVGTPYNEQFF
TRBJ1-2,few,TRBD1,TRBV5-4,TGTGCCAGCAGCTGGGGGACAGGGAGTGGCTACACCTTC,CASSWGTGSGYTF
TRBJ2-7,.,.,TRBV29-1,TGCAGCGCCCGACCGGGAGTATCGTACGAGCAGTACTTC,CSARPGVSYEQYF
TRBJ1-4,few,.,TRBV5-4,TGTGCCAGCAGCTTTCGGGGAGAACGTGAAAAACTGTTTTTT,CASSFRGEREKLFF
TRBJ1-1,few,.,TRBV4-1,TGCGCCAGCAGCCAGTCAGGGGAGTGGAACACTGAAGCTTTCTTT,CASSQSGEWNTEAFF
TRBJ1-2,.,TRBD1,TRBV7-8,TGTGCCAGCACCCTTAGTGCAGTTGGACAGGGCCACTATGGCTACACCTTC,CASTLSAVGQGHYGYTF
TRBJ1-4,few,.,TRBV2,TGTGCCAGCGATTATTCGGGGGGCGTCGGGGAAAAACTGTTTTTT,CASDYSGGVGEKLFF
TRBJ2-2,few,.,TRBV5-5,TGTGCCAGCAGCCTGGTTGGTAGTCCCACCGGGGAGCTGTTTTTT,CASSLVGSPTGELFF
TRBJ1-1,few,.,TRBV30,TGTGCCTGGGCCAGACAAGAAGCTTTCTTT,CAWARQEAFF
TRBJ2-7,.,TRBD2,TRBV11-3,TGTGCCAGCAGCTTACGACTAGCGGCCTCCTACGAGCAGTACTTC,CASSLRLAASYEQYF
TRBJ2-6,few,.,TRBV19,TGTGCCAGTAGTCGACATTCCTCTGGGGCCAACGTCCTGACTTTC,CASSRHSSGANVLTF
TRBJ2-7,.,.,TRBV7-6,TGTGCCAGCAGCTTAGCGGAGAGCTCCTACGAGCAGTACTTC,CASSLAESSYEQYF
TRBJ2-3,few,.,TRBV21-1,TGTGCCAGCAGCTCCCCAGGCCACCCTAGCACAGATACGCAGTATTTT,CASSSPGHPSTDTQYF
TRBJ1-1,many,.,TRBV28,TGTGCCAGCAGTGTCATTTCGGTGAACACTGAAGCTTTCTTT,CASSVISVNTEAFF
TRBJ1-2,.,.,TRBV2,TGTGCCAGCAGTGAAGTAAGGAGGGATGGCTACACCTTC,CASSEVRRDGYTF
TRBJ2-7,few,TRBD1,TRBV2,TGTGCCAGCATGGTGGTTCAGGGGGTCCCCTACGAGCAGTACTTC,CASMVVQGVPYEQYF
TRBJ1-2,.,.,TRBV6-1,TGTGCCAGCAGTGAAGGTCCCGGGAGGGGCTACACCTTC,CASSEGPGRGYTF
TRBJ1-1,.,.,TRBV27,TGTGCCAGCAGGCTACAGGAAAACACTGAAGCTTTCTTT,CASRLQENTEAFF